The rows below give T cell receptor beta chains drawn from one sample of a study of T cells in Graves' hyperthyroidism and ophthalmopathy. TCRdb itself ran the multiplex PCR reads through MiXCR, one entry per CDR3 protein. Of more than 500,000 distinct CDR3 sequences listed, about 16% are singletons. Sequenced: blood. Receptors originate from a woman aged 25 to 39 with Graves' ophthalmopathy. CDR3s include the opening cysteine and the closing phenylalanine or tryptophan. The D gene is left open where the match is weak. Clone size is not always given. Where it is, it says once, few, many or a class for expanded clones.

-	many	TRBJ2-7	TRBV20-1	TGCAGTGCCCCGTCGGAGCTCTCGGACGAGCAGTACTTC	CSAPSELSDEQYF
TRBD2	many	TRBJ2-1	TRBV20-1	TGCAGTGCTAGCCGACTAGCGGGAGACGGACACAATGAGCAGTTCTTC	CSASRLAGDGHNEQFF
TRBD2	many	TRBJ2-3	TRBV11-3	TGTGCCAGCAGCTTAGAGCTAGCGGGAGCTCCGAATACGCAGTATTTT	CASSLELAGAPNTQYF
-	once	TRBJ1-1	TRBV5-1	TGCGCCAGCAGCTCGCCGGGCTGGCGGCGGGGAGAGGACACTGAAGCTTTCTTT	CASSSPGWRRGEDTEAFF
-	few	TRBJ1-3	TRBV6-5	TGTGCCAGCAGTTACGTGGGACACACCATATATTTT	CASSYVGHTIYF
TRBD1	few	TRBJ2-3	TRBV6-1	TGTGCCAGCGTGGGGACAGGAACAGATACGCAGTATTTT	CASVGTGTDTQYF
-	many	TRBJ1-1	TRBV12-3/TRBV12-4	TGTGCCAGCAGAGAGGGTCTGGCTGAAGCTTTCTTT	CASREGLAEAFF
-	-	TRBJ2-3	TRBV4-3	TGCGCCAGCAGCCACCTGACTAGTACTTCAGATACGCAGTATTTT	CASSHLTSTSDTQYF
-	many	TRBJ2-3	TRBV7-2	TGTGCCAGACAGGGACCCCCAGATACGCAGTATTTT	CARQGPPDTQYF
-	few	TRBJ2-2	TRBV27	TGTGCCAGCAGTTTTTTGACCGCCGGGGAGCTGTTTTTT	CASSFLTAGELFF
-	many	TRBJ2-5	TRBV20-1	TGCAGTGCTACAGGGGTCGAGACCCAGTACTTC	CSATGVETQYF
-	-	TRBJ1-5	TRBV28	TGTGCCAGCACGGGTCATAGCAATCAGCCCCAGCATTTT	CASTGHSNQPQHF
-	-	TRBJ2-1	TRBV6-1	TGTGCCAGCAGTGAAGACCTTAAGCGGCGACGACTTTACAATGAGCAGTTCTTC	CASSEDLKRRRLYNEQFF
TRBD1	few	TRBJ2-2	TRBV20-1	TGCAGTGCGGGGGACAGGGGTCGAACCGGGGAGCTGTTTTTT	CSAGDRGRTGELFF
TRBD2	-	TRBJ2-3	TRBV6-1	TGTGCCAGCAGTCCCCTAGCGGGAGGGCGGACAGATACGCAGTATTTT	CASSPLAGGRTDTQYF
TRBD2	-	TRBJ2-5	TRBV7-3	TGTGCCAGCAGCCCGACGGGGGGGATGGCGCAAGAGACCCAGTACTTC	CASSPTGGMAQETQYF
TRBD1	few	TRBJ2-5	TRBV5-5	TGTGCCAGCAGCTTTTATGGGACAGGGCGAGAGACCCAGTACTTC	CASSFYGTGRETQYF
-	many	TRBJ2-5	TRBV12-3/TRBV12-4	TGTGCCAGCGGGAAGGCCCTGGCTGGGGAGACCCAGTACTTC	CASGKALAGETQYF
-	many	TRBJ2-1	TRBV7-2	-	CASSPQVGTGAPNEQFF
-	few	TRBJ2-2	TRBV28	TGTGCCAGCAGTCGAGCAAGGAATATCAGGGAGCTGTTTTTT	CASSRARNIRELFF
TRBD2	many	TRBJ2-5	TRBV5-8	TGTGCCACCAGGACCGGGACTAGAGGAGAGACCCAGTACTTC	CATRTGTRGETQYF
-	-	TRBJ2-2	TRBV10-3	TGTGCCTCGGGGGCAAACACCGGGGAGCTGTTTTTT	CASGANTGELFF
TRBD2	-	TRBJ2-3	TRBV5-5	TGTGCCAGCAGCTGGGGCCGACTAGCGGAGACAATCACCGGCACAGATACGCAGTATTTT	CASSWGRLAETITGTDTQYF
-	many	TRBJ2-2	TRBV11-3	TGTGCCAGCAGCTTAGAATCAGACACCGGGGAGCTGTTTTTT	CASSLESDTGELFF
-	many	TRBJ2-3	TRBV28	TGTGCCAGCAGTTTTGAAGGGACAGATACGCAGTATTTT	CASSFEGTDTQYF
TRBD1	few	TRBJ2-7	TRBV18	TGTGCCAGCAGTTTTCCCGGGACAGGGAAGGACGAGCAGTACTTC	CASSFPGTGKDEQYF
-	-	TRBJ1-5	TRBV20-1	TGCAGTGCTAGAGATAGGGCAGGGGTCAATCAGCCCCAGCATTTT	CSARDRAGVNQPQHF
-	few	TRBJ2-7	TRBV28	TGTGCCAGCAGTCACCCTCCCTGGGAGCAGTACTTC	CASSHPPWEQYF
-	-	TRBJ2-2	TRBV4-3	TGCGCCAGCAGCCAAGCTGAGGATGTCACCGGGGAGCTGTTTTTT	CASSQAEDVTGELFF
TRBD1	-	TRBJ2-7	TRBV4-3	TGCGCCAGCAGCCAAGATAGGGGACAGGGTGGGCAGTACTTC	CASSQDRGQGGQYF
-	few	TRBJ2-1	TRBV24-1	TGTGCCACCAGTGATCCGTCCGGGACTTCCAGAAATGAGCAGTTCTTC	CATSDPSGTSRNEQFF
-	few	TRBJ1-5	TRBV5-6	TGTGCCAGCAGCTTGTATGGCAGCAATCAGCCCCAGCATTTT	CASSLYGSNQPQHF
-	many	TRBJ2-7	TRBV28	TGTGCCAGCACTCCGGACACCACCGCCGAGCAGTACTTC	CASTPDTTAEQYF
TRBD2	few	TRBJ2-1	TRBV24-1	TGTGCCACCAGTGATCCAGACCGGACTAGCGGGAGGTATGAGCAGTTCTTC	CATSDPDRTSGRYEQFF
TRBD2	many	TRBJ2-1	TRBV20-1	TGCAGTGGGGTCGAACTAGCGGGAGGGAATGAGCAGTTCTTC	CSGVELAGGNEQFF
TRBD2	few	TRBJ2-3	TRBV6-5	TGTGCCAGCAGTCACTCGATCGGGACTAGCGGGAGAACAGATACGCAGTATTTT	CASSHSIGTSGRTDTQYF
-	-	TRBJ1-5	TRBV27	TGTGCCAGCAGTTTAACGGCAGCGCAATATCATCCCCAGCATTTT	CASSLTAAQYHPQHF
TRBD2	-	TRBJ2-1	TRBV24-1	TGTGCCACCAGTGTGAATGGGCGGGAGACCTCCTACAATGAGCAGTTCTTC	CATSVNGRETSYNEQFF
-	-	TRBJ2-1	TRBV7-6	TGTGCCAGCAGCTTCGCAAGGGCCGGGGAGCAGTTCTTC	CASSFARAGEQFF
-	many	TRBJ2-1	TRBV20-1	TGCAGTGCGGCCAGTCGGAGCTCCTACAATGAGCAGTTCTTC	CSAASRSSYNEQFF
TRBD2	many	TRBJ2-1	TRBV27	TGTGCCAGCAGCGCGGGACTAGCGGGAGAAGGGCAGTTCTTC	CASSAGLAGEGQFF
-	many	TRBJ2-3	TRBV4-3	TGCGCCAGCAGCCAAGATTCGAGGACAGCAGATACGCAGTATTTT	CASSQDSRTADTQYF
TRBD1	-	TRBJ1-4	TRBV9	TGTGCCAGCGGCCAGGGGGCGCTTGGTGAAAAACTGTTTTTT	CASGQGALGEKLFF
TRBD1	-	TRBJ1-1	TRBV20-1	TGCAGTGCTAGCTGGGGACAGCTGAACACTGAAGCTTTCTTT	CSASWGQLNTEAFF
-	many	TRBJ2-3	TRBV20-1	TGCAGTGCGACCCCGGGACATAGCACAGATACGCAGTATTTT	CSATPGHSTDTQYF
-	many	TRBJ1-5	TRBV15	TGTGCCACCAGCGAACCCGGCGGCAGCAATCAGCCCCAGCATTTT	CATSEPGGSNQPQHF
TRBD2	-	TRBJ2-2	TRBV25-1	TGTGCCAGCAGTGCCCCGGGACTAGCGGGACCCGGGGAGCTGTTTTTT	CASSAPGLAGPGELFF
-	-	TRBJ2-7	TRBV18	TGTGCCAGCTCAATGTACGCAGGGGACACCTACGAGCAGTACTTC	CASSMYAGDTYEQYF
-	-	TRBJ2-1	TRBV28	TGTGCCAGCAGGGACCTTGGCCGTGAGCAGTTCTTC	CASRDLGREQFF
TRBD2	many	TRBJ2-1	TRBV20-1	TGCAGTGCGCGGGGGGACGAGTACAATGAGCAGTTCTTC	CSARGDEYNEQFF
-	many	TRBJ2-3	TRBV28	TGTGCCAGCAGTCAAGTAGAGAGCACAGATACGCAGTATTTT	CASSQVESTDTQYF
-	-	TRBJ1-3	TRBV5-6	TGTGCCAGCAGCCTAACCCCGGGCGGAAACACCATATATTTT	CASSLTPGGNTIYF
-	many	TRBJ2-7	TRBV20-1	TGCCGTCTCCTGGGGGGAGGCGGCGAGCAGTACTTC	CRLLGGGGEQYF
TRBD2	many	TRBJ2-3	TRBV28	TGTGCCAGCAGTTTTATTGGCGGGAGTGCAGATACGCAGTATTTT	CASSFIGGSADTQYF